This T cell receptor beta chain was documented in a study of blood T cell repertoires in COVID-19 (TCRdb year 2020). A note on the overall study: Collaborator samples came from the United States, Italy and Spain and covered acute and convalescent phases of COVID-19. Samples came from the ongoing ImmuneRACE study (first 160 participants) plus 1,254 subjects from 6 global collaborators. The sample metadata nearly always contained a de-identified subject ID, COVID-19 status, age in years and sex. Subjects who had been exposed to COVID-19, were actively infected with it, or had recovered from it provided the deeply sampled blood TCRbeta repertoires that made up the dataset. A freely available public database, intended as a resource for researchers studying the immune response to SARS-CoV-2, is where the repertoires were released. The prospective study material was composed of cDNA or gDNA derived from T cells, B-cell-depleted T cells, or PBMCs. Where available, HLA class I and class II types were obtained from metadata supplied by the sample provider rather than from assay-based typing.

CDR3 length: 14 amino acids, cysteine to phenylalanine. Only CDR3 DNA is held: 42 bases, read in frame from base 1. From a lookup of the germline V gene, CDR1 and CDR2 are MDHEN and SYDVKM. Trimming costs V 3 bases and J 7 bases, and their ends lie 13 bases apart. Each collaborating institution followed its own protocols to collect whole blood in K2EDTA tubes. For TCRbeta analysis, collaborators shipped samples as frozen whole blood, isolated PBMCs, or DNA extracted from either of those sample types. This clone was seen only once. Its specific antigen is unknown. No qualities accompany the bases; no much larger clone lies one base away. TCRbeta CDR3 regions were amplified from genomic DNA using the immunoSEQ Assay, a bias-controlled multiplex PCR. In the authors' own workflow: Nucleated cell counts per sample were estimated from amplification of reference gene primers within the assay. Sequence reads were collapsed and filtered to measure the absolute abundance of every unique TCRbeta CDR3 rearrangement. For each sample, productive Simpson clonality was calculated as the square root of Simpson's diversity index across productive rearrangements. TCRdb limited this immuneACCESS table to in-frame rearrangements with V and J called. A share of clones is missing; checked studies link under half to unresolved V genes, and the rest is unexplained. V, J and clone size were drawn from that table, and D and trimming were deduced from the DNA. This sample lists some 150,000 clones; around 86% were detected once. The ten most abundant clones make up around 3.3% of the sample.

The paper's findings and limits, for the study overall: Clinical and demographic metadata were provided uncurated, with the amount varying by source and participant.

The sequenced sample consisted of peripheral blood. The V and J segments used are TRBV28 and TRBJ2-1, and TRBD1 may be the D gene, going by 6 matching bases. The sequence was obtained from a man aged 65 to 85 with acute or convalescent COVID-19. The CDR3 protein sequence reads: CASSFWGPGNEQFF. At the DNA level, the sequence is TGTGCCAGCAGTTTTTGGGGGCCGGGTAATGAGCAGTTCTTC. Reference TRBV28 and TRBJ2-1 proteins supply the regions before and after the CDR3; the full variable domain is: DVKVTQSSRYLVKRTGEKVFLECVQDMDHENMFWYRQDPGLGLRLIYFSYDVKMKEKGDIPEGYSVSREKKERFSLILESASTNQTSMYLCASSFWGPGNEQFFGPGTRLTVL.